These 27 T cell receptor beta chains share one sample of origin, sequenced in a study of shared clonotypes between healthy human individuals. Assay: immunoSEQ multiplex PCR; the TCRdb copy retains only in-frame clones and omits some. The profile shows about 470,000 clones, about four fifths of them singletons. The material sequenced was PBMCs. These receptors were taken from a woman in her thirties or forties in good health. Some clones in this sample may be carry-over from other donors' samples.

This clone showed up many times. The chain is built from TRBV30 and TRBJ2-5, with 8 bases matching TRBD1. Per germline, CDR1 GTSNPN and CDR2 SVGIG (reference sequence). The CDR3 loop spans 15 amino acids. The ends lost 3 bases at V and 4 bases at J; junction bases unmatched: 10. CDR3 DNA sequence: TGTGCCTGGAGGGGAGGACAGGGTGGGTCAGAGACCCAGTACTTC. Translation gives CAWRGGQGGSETQYF.

This sequence joins TRBV11-2 and TRBJ2-1; 7 bases are a match to TRBD1. The germline V gene encodes CDR1 SGHAT and CDR2 FQNNGV. V was clipped by 2 bases and J by 8 bases; unmatched bases: 12. The length of the CDR3 is 16 residues. The CDR3 sequence: CASSLQGVGGIDEQFF. CDR3 in DNA: TGTGCCAGCAGCTTACAGGGGGTCGGCGGAATCGATGAGCAGTTCTTC.

The chain employs TRBV27 and TRBJ2-5, with 10 bases matching TRBD1. V lost 6 bases, J lost 5 bases, and 9 bases stayed unmatched. Germline CDR1 MNHEY, CDR2 SMNVEV (reference sequence). The CDR3 is made up of 15 amino acids. The chain's CDR3 is CASSTRTGGGETQYF. The DNA for the CDR3 is TGTGCCAGCAGCACCCGGACAGGGGGAGGCGAGACCCAGTACTTC.

The chain's CDR3 is CASSLGRGRAPQETQYF. The CDR3 nucleotides are TGTGCCAGCAGCTTGGGACGCGGGAGGGCCCCCCAAGAGACCCAGTACTTC. This chain joins TRBV5-4 and TRBJ2-5, with 9 positions matching TRBD2. Germline CDR1 SGHNT, CDR2 YYREEE (reference sequence). The CDR3 consists of 17 residues. Trimming took 0 bases from V and 1 from J; bases not matched to a gene: 7.

This clone was observed a single time. The rearrangement uses TRBV23-1 and TRBJ2-4; D remains unclear. TRBV23-1 counts as an open reading frame of uncertain function. With 7 bases removed from V and 2 bases from J, the gap between germline ends came to 18 bases. This CDR3 comprises 16 residues. The CDR3 DNA follows: TGCGCCAGCACCTTCCTTCGGGCCCGGTCCAAAAACATTCAGTACTTC. Protein sequence: CASTFLRARSKNIQYF.

The chain employs TRBV25-1 and TRBJ2-1; 12 bases match TRBD2. The CDR3 extends over 15 amino acids. The J segment lost 5 bases and the V segment lost 8 bases, leaving 7 bases of the junction unmatched. The germline V gene encodes CDR1 MGHDK and CDR2 SYGVNS. DNA of the CDR3: TGTGCCAGCTTTTGGACTAGCGGGAACCACAATGAGCAGTTCTTC. It is translated as CASFWTSGNHNEQFF. Looking up the rest from reference TRBV25-1 and TRBJ2-1 gives the full variable domain: EADIYQTPRYLVIGTGKKITLECSQTMGHDKMYWYQQDPGMELHLIHYSYGVNSTEKGDLSSESTVSRIRTEHFPLTLESARPSHTSQYLCASFWTSGNHNEQFFGPGTRLTVL.

For this clone: This likely stems from a read error, as it lies one base from a far larger clone. The chain couples TRBV4-2 to TRBJ2-7; D remains unclear. The CDR3 has 15 amino acids. Germline V gene sequence: CDR1 LGHNA, CDR2 YNFKEQ. Trimming pared 4 bases from V and 2 bases from J, leaving 15 bases between. The CDR3, as DNA: TGTGCCAGCAGCCGAAGCGAGTCCTCCCCCTACGAGCAGTACTTC. It translates to CASSRSESSPYEQYF.

This chain joins TRBV7-9 and TRBJ2-5; 10 bases are a match to TRBD2. The CDR3 totals 18 residues. The germline V gene has CDR1 SEHNR and CDR2 FQNEAQ (reference sequence). V shed 1 base and J 4 bases; nucleotides not matched to a gene: 12. The CDR3 nucleotides read TGTGCCAGCAGCTTAGATCTCTGGCTAGCGGGAGCTGGAGAGACCCAGTACTTC. Translating gives CASSLDLWLAGAGETQYF.

The J gene is TRBJ1-2, the V gene TRBV6-6, with D perhaps TRBD1 (6 bases). Germline lookup yields CDR1 MNHNY and CDR2 SVGAGI (reference sequence). V lost 2 bases to trimming and J lost 7 bases, with 14 bases between them. The CDR3 is 14 residues long. The CDR3 reads CASSYRSETGGYTF. In DNA form, the CDR3 reads TGTGCCAGCAGTTACCGTAGCGAGACAGGTGGCTACACCTTC.

This chain uses TRBV6-5 with TRBJ2-5; D remains ambiguous. Per the germline V gene, CDR1 is MNHEY and CDR2 is SVGAGI. V lost 6 bases to trimming and J lost 4 bases, with 9 bases between them. The CDR3 loop spans 12 amino acids. The DNA for the CDR3 is TGTGCCAGCAGGCCCTCCGCAGAGACCCAGTACTTC. Translated, it gives CASRPSAETQYF.

This clone was found a few times. The J gene is TRBJ2-1, the V gene TRBV6-4, with unresolved D. CDR1 MRHNA and CDR2 SNTAGT come from the germline V gene. The CDR3 totals 15 residues. V lost 5 bases and J lost 1, with 12 bases in between. The CDR3 region has the DNA TGTGCCAGCAGTTACTTATTTACTTCCTACAATGAGCAGTTCTTC. Translation gives CASSYLFTSYNEQFF.

The V gene is TRBV4-1, the J gene TRBJ2-6; D unclear. The CDR3 length is 17 residues. Germline V gives CDR1 MGHRA, CDR2 YSYEKL. V shed 1 base and J shed 0 bases, with 10 bases lying between them. For the CDR3, the DNA is TGCGCCAGCAGCCAAGGGTGGGGAACCTCTGGGGCCAACGTCCTGACTTTC. It yields the protein CASSQGWGTSGANVLTF.

This rearrangement joins TRBV7-9 to TRBJ2-7; 9 bases align to TRBD1. J lost 6 bases, V lost 0 bases, and 6 bases had no gene match. Per the germline V gene, CDR1 is SEHNR and CDR2 is FQNEAQ (reference sequence). CDR3 length equals 15 residues. CDR3 nucleotide sequence: TGTGCCAGCAGCTTAGCCGCCGGGACAGGGACCGAGCAGTACTTC. Amino acids: CASSLAAGTGTEQYF.

V and J are TRBV10-2 and TRBJ2-6, with TRBD2 matching over 13 bases. The J segment lost 2 bases and the V segment lost 7 bases, leaving 11 bases of the junction unmatched. Germline assignment: CDR1 WSHSY and CDR2 SAAADI. The length of the CDR3 is 19 residues. In nucleotides, the CDR3 is TGCGCCAGCACCCTTACGCCCGGACTAGCGGGAGCTGGGGCCAACGTCCTGACTTTC. As protein: CASTLTPGLAGAGANVLTF.

Note on this clone: One end of the junction does not line up with germline, which may come from a read error. This chain links TRBV6-1 with TRBJ2-1; no clear D. Germline values: CDR1 MNHNS, CDR2 SASEGT. The CDR3 has 14 residues. The CDR3 region has the DNA TGTGCCAGCAGGGAAGTCCACCAGTACAATGAGCAGTTCTTC. The encoded protein is CASREVHQYNEQFF.

V and J are TRBV7-6 and TRBJ2-1; 7 positions match TRBD1. V lost 4 bases to trimming and J lost 3 bases; unmatched junction nucleotides: 9. This CDR3 comprises 16 residues. From germline, CDR1 is SGHVS and CDR2 FNYEAQ. The CDR3: CASSSPYRGSYNEQFF. The CDR3 nucleotides are TGTGCCAGCAGCTCCCCGTACAGGGGAAGCTACAATGAGCAGTTCTTC. Full variable domain (remainder filled in from reference TRBV7-6 and TRBJ2-1): GAGVSQSPRYKVTKRGQDVALRCDPISGHVSLYWYRQALGQGPEFLTYFNYEAQQDKSGLPNDRFSAERPEGSISTLTIQRTEQRDSAMYRCASSSPYRGSYNEQFFGPGTRLTVL.

This clone was recorded only once. This same CDR3 is encoded by further DNA sequences in the sample. CDR3 DNA sequence: TGTGCCAGCAGTTTCTCCGGGACAGAGAACACTGAAGCTTTCTTT. Amino acids: CASSFSGTENTEAFF. The chain combines TRBV28 with TRBJ1-1; 7 positions agree with TRBD1. The trim removed 3 bases at V and 1 base at J, leaving 5 bases unmatched. The germline gives CDR1 MDHEN, CDR2 SYDVKM. CDR3 length: 15 residues.

The chain links TRBV18 to TRBJ1-1; unclear D gene. Trimming cost V 6 bases and J 0 bases, with 20 bases left between them. The CDR3 has 17 amino acids. Germline loops: CDR1 KGHSH, CDR2 LQKENI. CDR3 sequence reads: CASSLNRAGGMNTEAFF. As DNA, the CDR3 is TGTGCCAGCTCTCTAAACCGGGCCGGAGGGATGAACACTGAAGCTTTCTTT.

The V gene is TRBV10-3, the J gene TRBJ1-5; possibly TRBD1 for D (5 bases). V lost 2 bases, J lost 8 bases, and 16 bases lay in between. This CDR3 region has 15 residues. Germline loops: CDR1 ENHRY, CDR2 SYGVKD. The CDR3 DNA reads TGTGCCATCAGTGAGGGCAGGGAGTACGGGAAGCCCCAGCATTTT. It yields the protein CAISEGREYGKPQHF.

This clone occurred a few times. J is TRBJ1-2 and V is TRBV7-2; D call uncertain. V was clipped by 4 bases and J by 0 bases, with 9 bases between them. The CDR3 is 14 amino acids. Germline CDR1 is SGHTA and CDR2 is FQGNSA. The CDR3 loop is CASSSNTANYGYTF. CDR3 DNA sequence: TGTGCCAGCAGCTCCAATACAGCTAACTATGGCTACACCTTC.

The gene calls are TRBV2 and TRBJ2-1; a weak D match, TRBD2 (6 bases). The V end lost 0 bases, the J end lost 0 bases, and 6 bases lay between the germline ends. CDR3 length: 15 residues. Germline V CDR1 and CDR2: SNHLY, FYNNEI. The CDR3 sequence: CASSEAGGSYNEQFF. The DNA for the CDR3 is TGTGCCAGCAGTGAAGCGGGGGGCTCCTACAATGAGCAGTTCTTC.

The chain recombines TRBV5-1 with TRBJ1-4, with no clear D. V lost 0 bases and J lost 5, with 8 bases in between. Germline CDR1 and CDR2: SGHRS and YFSETQ. The CDR3 contains 14 residues. CDR3 sequence reads: CASSLGLQNEKLFF. CDR3 DNA sequence: TGCGCCAGCAGCTTGGGGCTCCAAAATGAAAAACTGTTTTTT.

V usage is TRBV30 and J usage is TRBJ1-2; D remains ambiguous. The CDR3 totals 12 residues. V lost 0 bases, J lost 4 bases, and 6 bases lay in between. Germline V lookup: CDR1 GTSNPN, CDR2 SVGIG (reference sequence). CDR3 protein: CAWSVPGYGYTF. The CDR3 region has the DNA TGTGCCTGGAGTGTACCCGGCTATGGCTACACCTTC.

A single count supports this clone. The chain carries TRBV9 and TRBJ2-1; 9 bases fit TRBD1. The CDR3 loop spans 14 amino acids. Germline lookup yields CDR1 SGDLS and CDR2 YYNGEE. V was clipped by 7 bases and J by 4 bases; unmatched bases: 6. CDR3 sequence: CASSRDRAYNEQFF. The CDR3, as DNA: TGTGCCAGCTCCCGGGACAGGGCATACAATGAGCAGTTCTTC.

The chain couples TRBV5-1 to TRBJ2-7, with 7 bases aligning to TRBD1. The length of the CDR3 is 14 residues. The V gene's germline CDR1 is SGHRS and CDR2 YFSETQ. V shed 2 bases, J shed 5 bases, and the junction held 7 bases outside the gene matches. The DNA for the CDR3 is TGCGCCAGCAGCTTAGGCGACAGGGAGAACGAGCAGTACTTC. It specifies CASSLGDRENEQYF.

The chain is built from TRBV6-6 and TRBJ2-2; D remains ambiguous. CDR1 and CDR2 from the germline V gene are MNHNY and SVGAGI (reference sequence). V lost 2 bases to trimming and J lost 3 bases, with 10 bases between them. The CDR3 extends over 15 amino acids. As DNA, the CDR3 is TGTGCCAGCAGTTACACGGTGGATTACACCGGGGAGCTGTTTTTT. It encodes CASSYTVDYTGELFF.

This clone has a count of ten or more. This chain joins TRBV5-1 and TRBJ1-1; TRBD1 matches at 7 bases. The CDR3 consists of 15 residues. CDR1 is SGHRS, CDR2 YFSETQ, per germline. The junction had 6 bases not matched to a gene; V was cut back by 0 bases and J by 4 bases. CDR3 amino acids: CASSLEGADSTEAFF. The DNA of the CDR3 is TGCGCCAGCAGCTTGGAGGGGGCAGACAGCACTGAAGCTTTCTTT.